These 16 T cell receptor beta chains share one sample of origin, sequenced in a study of cytomegalovirus exposure and HLA in healthy donors. The PCR had 60 Vbeta and 13 Jbeta primers. Clones were sequenced by immunoSEQ multiplex PCR, and TCRdb holds only the in-frame ones, with some missing. The record lists more than 45,000 clones, of which the ten most abundant hold under 2.5%. The sequencing sample was made of PBMCs. All receptors derive from a woman in her thirties or forties in good health and CMV-seronegative.

V and J are TRBV6-6 and TRBJ1-2, with TRBD1 matching 7 bases. Germline-derived CDR1 and CDR2 are MNHNY and SVGAGI (reference sequence). The CDR3 has 15 residues. The J segment lost 4 bases and the V segment lost 5 bases, leaving 10 bases of the junction unmatched. The DNA for the CDR3 is TGTGCCAGCAGTAACCCGGGACAGTTCCTCTATGGCTACACCTTC. It codes for CASSNPGQFLYGYTF.

The chain joins TRBV9 to TRBJ2-1; 7 bases align to TRBD2. The CDR3 spans 16 residues. CDR1 SGDLS and CDR2 YYNGEE come from the germline V gene. The V and J ends lost 4 bases and 2 bases, in that order; junction bases with no gene match: 9. The CDR3 bases are TGTGCCAGCAGCCCCTCCGCGGGAGCAACCTACAATGAGCAGTTCTTC. Encoded protein: CASSPSAGATYNEQFF.

The chain links TRBV4-3 to TRBJ2-2, with D hard to call. The germline gives CDR1 LGHNA, CDR2 YSLEER. This CDR3 region has 16 residues. Trimming took 0 bases from V and 0 from J, leaving 8 bases between them. In nucleotides, the CDR3 is TGCGCCAGCAGCCAAGAGTCACGGGCGAACACCGGGGAGCTGTTTTTT. The encoded protein is CASSQESRANTGELFF.

This chain connects TRBV29-1 to TRBJ2-3; no clear D. This CDR3 is built from 12 residues. Trimming cost V 7 bases and J 1 base, with 9 bases left between them. Germline assignment: CDR1 SQVTM and CDR2 ANQGSEA. CDR3: CSAGLGTDTQYF. DNA of the CDR3: TGCAGCGCCGGGTTAGGCACAGATACGCAGTATTTT.

V and J are TRBV7-3 and TRBJ2-7, with 7 bases fitting TRBD1. Losses at the gene ends were 4 bases for V and 3 bases for J; bases not matched to a gene: 6. The germline CDR1 and CDR2 sequences are SGHTA and FQGTGA. This CDR3 region has 14 residues. DNA of the CDR3: TGTGCCAGCAGCTCCGGACAGGAAGGCTACGAGCAGTACTTC. This encodes CASSSGQEGYEQYF.

The chain uses TRBV18 and TRBJ2-5, with TRBD2 matching 9 bases. Germline V CDR1 and CDR2: KGHSH, LQKENI. This CDR3 comprises 17 residues. V shed 4 bases and J 5 bases; nucleotides not matched to a gene: 14. This CDR3 reads CASSQYGTSSVGETQYF. The CDR3 DNA is TGTGCCAGCTCACAATACGGGACTAGCTCGGTGGGGGAGACCCAGTACTTC.

The chain couples TRBV4-3 to TRBJ1-4; tentatively, D is TRBD1 (5 bases). Germline V gene data show CDR1 as LGHNA and CDR2 as YSLEER. The CDR3 extends over 15 amino acids. V was pared by 4 bases and J by 5 bases, with 14 bases between. The CDR3 DNA sequence: TGCGCCAGCAGCCGGGGATCTGGGGGGAATGAAAAACTGTTTTTT. Its protein is CASSRGSGGNEKLFF.

The gene calls are TRBV7-2 and TRBJ2-7, with 12 bases identical to TRBD2. Germline values: CDR1 SGHTA, CDR2 FQGNSA. V lost 5 bases, J lost 2 bases, and 4 bases stayed unmatched. The CDR3 totals 15 residues. CDR3 loop: CASSPRTSGTYEQYF. The CDR3 DNA reads TGTGCCAGCAGCCCCAGGACTAGCGGGACCTACGAGCAGTACTTC.

This rearrangement joins TRBV7-9 to TRBJ2-3; perhaps TRBD1 as D (6 bases). Trimming shortened V by 5 bases and J by 1 base, and 13 bases separated the two germline ends. The CDR3 covers 15 residues. CDR1 is SEHNR, CDR2 FQNEAQ, per germline (reference sequence). The CDR3 reads CASSISGVGTDTQYF. The CDR3 DNA reads as TGTGCCAGCAGCATCTCAGGGGTGGGCACAGATACGCAGTATTTT.

The genes are TRBV28 and TRBJ1-2, with a weak D call TRBD1 (6 bases). V lost 9 bases, J lost 9 bases, and 23 bases lay in between. The V gene's germline CDR1 is MDHEN and CDR2 SYDVKM. The CDR3 has 14 amino acids. The CDR3 bases are TGTGCCAGTTCCCGAGGACAGAGTCCAGACCGCTACACCTTC. Residues: CASSRGQSPDRYTF.

The chain couples TRBV18 to TRBJ2-7; the D gene is possibly TRBD2 (5 bases). Trimming stripped 3 bases from V and 3 bases from J, with 12 bases between. The CDR3 runs 14 residues. CDR1 and CDR2 (germline): KGHSH, LQKENI. The CDR3 spells CASSPVQRIYEQYF. DNA of the CDR3: TGTGCCAGCTCACCTGTGCAGCGGATCTACGAGCAGTACTTC.

The V and J genes are TRBV7-2 and TRBJ2-7; TRBD1 matches 9 bases. V gave up 5 bases and J gave up 3 bases; unmatched junction bases: 2. Germline loops: CDR1 SGHTA, CDR2 FQGNSA. This CDR3 has 13 amino acids. The chain's CDR3 is CASSTGGRYEQYF. In nucleotides, the CDR3 is TGTGCCAGCAGCACAGGGGGCCGCTACGAGCAGTACTTC.

V usage is TRBV14 and J usage is TRBJ2-3, with D tentatively TRBD2 (6 bases). The V gene's germline CDR1 is SGHDN and CDR2 FVKESK. The CDR3 is made up of 14 amino acids. The V and J ends lost 4 bases and 6 bases respectively, with 14 bases between them. The CDR3 loop is CASSRRAGIDTQYF. The CDR3 DNA reads TGTGCCAGCAGCCGGAGGGCCGGCATTGATACGCAGTATTTT.

The J gene is TRBJ2-5, the V gene TRBV6-1; no reliable D call. This CDR3 contains 14 residues. The germline V gene encodes CDR1 MNHNS and CDR2 SASEGT. V lost 5 bases, J lost 1 base, and 11 bases lay in between. The DNA of the CDR3 is TGTGCCAGCAGTTATCAACAGTCCCAAGAGACCCAGTACTTC. This encodes CASSYQQSQETQYF.

The chain recombines TRBV11-3 with TRBJ2-7; TRBD2 is a possible D gene (6 bases). Germline values: CDR1 SGHNT, CDR2 YENEEA. V was shortened by 1 base and J by 3 bases, with 10 bases between the two germline ends. This CDR3 is built from 14 residues. This CDR3 is CASSLGGVIYEQYF. The CDR3 DNA follows: TGTGCCAGCAGCTTAGGGGGGGTAATCTACGAGCAGTACTTC.

The J gene is TRBJ2-2, the V gene TRBV6-1, with D possibly being TRBD1 (6 bases). Germline V gene data show CDR1 as MNHNS and CDR2 as SASEGT. CDR3 length: 12 residues. V lost 4 bases and J 11 bases, leaving 11 bases between the germline ends. The chain's CDR3 is CASSGNRDELFF. In nucleotides, the CDR3 is TGTGCCAGCAGTGGAAACAGGGATGAGCTGTTTTTT.